This TCR beta chain came from a study of blood T cell repertoires in COVID-19. TCRdb's copy holds only in-frame clones and misses some; the assay was immunoSEQ multiplex PCR. Of about 76,000 clones listed, 90% are singletons. Trimming at V came to 1 base and at J to 4 bases, leaving 5 bases not matched to a gene. Per germline, CDR1 LGHDT and CDR2 YNNKEL (reference sequence). CDR3 length: 16 residues. The clonotype was recovered from a human donor in a cohort sampled during active COVID-19. This chain uses TRBV3-1 (or the pseudogene TRBV3-2) with TRBJ2-7; 12 nucleotides agree with TRBD2. Sample: peripheral blood. For the CDR3, the DNA is TGTGCCAGCAGCCAAGGACTAGCGGGAGTGTCATACGAGCAGTACTTC. Its translation is CASSQGLAGVSYEQYF.